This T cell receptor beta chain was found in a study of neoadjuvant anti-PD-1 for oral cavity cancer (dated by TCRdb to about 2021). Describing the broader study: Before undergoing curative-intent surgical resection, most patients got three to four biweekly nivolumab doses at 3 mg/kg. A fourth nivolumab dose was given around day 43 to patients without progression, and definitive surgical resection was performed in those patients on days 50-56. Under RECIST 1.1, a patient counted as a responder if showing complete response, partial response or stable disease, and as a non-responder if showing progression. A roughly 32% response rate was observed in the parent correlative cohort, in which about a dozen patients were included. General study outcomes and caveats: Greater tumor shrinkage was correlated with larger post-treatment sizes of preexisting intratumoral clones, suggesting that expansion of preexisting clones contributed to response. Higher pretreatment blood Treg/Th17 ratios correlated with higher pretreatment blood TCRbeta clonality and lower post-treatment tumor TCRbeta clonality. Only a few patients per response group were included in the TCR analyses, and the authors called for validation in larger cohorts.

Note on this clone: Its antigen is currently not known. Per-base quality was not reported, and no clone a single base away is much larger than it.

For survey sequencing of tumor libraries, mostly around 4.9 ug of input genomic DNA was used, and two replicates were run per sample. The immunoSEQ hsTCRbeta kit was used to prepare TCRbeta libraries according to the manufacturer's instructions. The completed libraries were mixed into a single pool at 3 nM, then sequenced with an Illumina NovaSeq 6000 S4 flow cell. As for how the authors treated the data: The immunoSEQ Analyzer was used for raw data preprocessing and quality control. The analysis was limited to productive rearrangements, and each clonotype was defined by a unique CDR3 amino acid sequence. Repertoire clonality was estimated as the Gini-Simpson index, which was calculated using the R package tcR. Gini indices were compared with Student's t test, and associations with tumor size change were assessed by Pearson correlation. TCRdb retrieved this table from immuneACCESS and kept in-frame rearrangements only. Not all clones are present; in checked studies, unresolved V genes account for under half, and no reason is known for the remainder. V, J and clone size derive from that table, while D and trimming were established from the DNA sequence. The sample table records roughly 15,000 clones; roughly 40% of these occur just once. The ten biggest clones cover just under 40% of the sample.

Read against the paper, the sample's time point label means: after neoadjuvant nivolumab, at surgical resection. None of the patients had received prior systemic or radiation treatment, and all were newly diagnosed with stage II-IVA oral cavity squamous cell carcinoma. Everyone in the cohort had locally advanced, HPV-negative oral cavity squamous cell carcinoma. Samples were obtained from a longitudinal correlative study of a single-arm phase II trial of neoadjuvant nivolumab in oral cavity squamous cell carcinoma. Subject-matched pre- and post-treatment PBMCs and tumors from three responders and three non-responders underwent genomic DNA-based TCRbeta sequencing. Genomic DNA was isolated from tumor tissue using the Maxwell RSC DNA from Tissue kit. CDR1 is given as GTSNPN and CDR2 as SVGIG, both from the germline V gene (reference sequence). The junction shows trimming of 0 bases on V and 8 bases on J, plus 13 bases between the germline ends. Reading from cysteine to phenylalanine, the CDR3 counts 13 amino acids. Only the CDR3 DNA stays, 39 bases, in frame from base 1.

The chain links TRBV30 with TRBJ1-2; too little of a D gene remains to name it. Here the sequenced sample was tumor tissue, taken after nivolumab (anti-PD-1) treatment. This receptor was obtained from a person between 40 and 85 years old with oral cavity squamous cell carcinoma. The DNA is TGTGCCTGGAGTGTCGGGATTCCGGAGGGCTACACCTTC. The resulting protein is CAWSVGIPEGYTF. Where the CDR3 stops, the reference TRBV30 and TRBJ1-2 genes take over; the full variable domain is SQTIHQWPATLVQPVGSPLSLECTVEGTSNPNLYWYRQAAGRGLQLLFYSVGIGQISSEVPQNLSASRPQDRQFILSSKKLLLSDSGFYLCAWSVGIPEGYTFGSGTRLTVV.